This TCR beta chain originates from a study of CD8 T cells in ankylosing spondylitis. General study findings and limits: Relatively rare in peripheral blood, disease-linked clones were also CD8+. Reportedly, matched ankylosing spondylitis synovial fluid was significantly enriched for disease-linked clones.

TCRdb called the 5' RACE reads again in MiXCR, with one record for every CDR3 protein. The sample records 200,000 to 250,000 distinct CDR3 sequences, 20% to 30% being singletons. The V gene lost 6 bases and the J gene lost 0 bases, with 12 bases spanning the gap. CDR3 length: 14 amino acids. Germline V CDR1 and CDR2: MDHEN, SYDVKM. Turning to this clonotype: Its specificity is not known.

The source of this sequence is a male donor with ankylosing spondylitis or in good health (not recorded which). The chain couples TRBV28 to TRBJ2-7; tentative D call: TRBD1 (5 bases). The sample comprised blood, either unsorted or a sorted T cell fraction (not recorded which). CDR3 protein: CASRPQGGSYEQYF. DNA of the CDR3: TGTGCCAGCAGACCCCAGGGCGGCTCCTACGAGCAGTACTTC.